The clone carrying this T cell receptor beta chain came up a few times. Antigen specificity is unknown. The data were obtained in a study of T cells in Graves' hyperthyroidism and ophthalmopathy. Study-wide results and caveats: The model anticipated ophthalmopathy a median approximately 6.7 months pre-onset. Stable hyperthyroidism was told apart from ophthalmopathy by a model built on 13 V-J features.

TCR beta CDR3 regions were amplified from RNA. TCR CDR3 underwent first-round RT-PCR with the HTBI primer set. From the multiplex PCR reads, TCRdb called clonotypes with MiXCR, one entry per CDR3 protein. The table has hundreds of thousands of distinct CDR3 sequences, 18% seen once. From roughly 10 ml of fresh peripheral blood, PBMCs were isolated. This CDR3 has 15 residues. CDR1 is SGHRS and CDR2 is YFSETQ in the germline V gene. Trimming took off 5 bases at V and 1 base at J, with 15 bases between the two ends. This chain links TRBV5-1 with TRBJ1-1; D is possibly TRBD1 (6 bases). The specimen was blood. The source is a woman in her forties or fifties with Graves' hyperthyroidism that later progressed to Graves' ophthalmopathy. The CDR3 bases are TGCGCCAGCAGACCACCGGGGGGCCCGAACACTGAAGCTTTCTTT. It specifies CASRPPGGPNTEAFF. The whole variable domain, filled in from reference TRBV5-1 and TRBJ1-1, reads KAGVTQTPRYLIKTRGQQVTLSCSPISGHRSVSWYQQTPGQGLQFLFEYFSETQRNKGNFPGRFSGRQFSNSRSEMNVSTLELGDSALYLCASRPPGGPNTEAFFGQGTRLTVV.